What follows is one TCR beta chain and its context. Its cognate antigen is unknown. This sample also contains other DNA sequences that code for the same CDR3. The CDR3 is 15 residues long. V shed 4 bases, J shed 1 base, and the junction held 3 bases outside the gene matches. In germline, CDR1 is LGHDT, CDR2 YNNKEL (reference sequence). Profiling relied on immunoSEQ multiplex PCR, and the TCRdb table lists in-frame clones only, not all of them. The table has 190,000 or so clones, around 90% seen once; the top ten hold 25% to 30%. The data belong to a study of T cell responses to AZD1222 COVID-19 vaccine. General observations from the study: Sampling captured repertoires only after the peak T cell response.

Some second doses came at about 4 weeks and others at about 12 weeks; these were pooled. The rearrangement links TRBV3-1 (or the pseudogene TRBV3-2) to TRBJ2-7, with 11 nucleotides matching TRBD2. The receptor was isolated from an adult who received the AZD1222 COVID-19 vaccine. The sample in question was peripheral blood, obtained 28 days after the second AZD1222 dose. CDR3 residues: CASSLGLAGSYEQYF. The CDR3 region has the DNA TGTGCCAGCAGCCTCGGACTAGCGGGTTCCTACGAGCAGTACTTC.